This record looks at one T cell receptor beta chain sequence and its context. This specimen comes from a study of sequential checkpoint blockade in melanoma. Overall study context: First-line arms were nivolumab then ipilimumab, or the reverse, randomized 1:1.

The CDR3 totals 14 residues. Germline V gene lookup returns CDR1 MNHEY and CDR2 SVGAGI. With 0 bases removed from V and 6 bases from J, the gap between germline ends came to 11 bases. The assay was immunoSEQ multiplex PCR, and TCRdb's table has in-frame clones only and misses some. The table records about 25,000 clones, roughly 80% of them present only once. Sample treatment: randomized to nivolumab then ipilimumab (arm A) or the reverse (arm B). No patient had prior DNA-damaging chemotherapy. From thawed PBMCs, live CD3+CD8+ cells negative for CD19 and CD56 were sorted. This clonotype originated in a human donor with melanoma. The source material was CD8+ T cells sorted from blood (inferred from file names), sampled from a patient given nivolumab and ipilimumab in sequence. The rearrangement joins TRBV6-5 to TRBJ1-2; D gene unclear. The CDR3 sequence: CASSYSRYSDGYTF. The CDR3, as DNA: TGTGCCAGCAGTTACTCAAGATACTCTGATGGCTACACCTTC.